The source of this TCR beta chain is a study of T cell clones after liver transplantation. The wider study: Liver transplant recipients had immunosuppression withdrawal attempted within 2 years. Post-transplant blood was tracked for graft-donor-reactive T cell clones identified in a pre-transplant mixed lymphocyte reaction. Three of the eight recipients were HCV-positive; the rest had non-autoimmune, non-viral transplant indications. Whole-study findings and limits: A significant post-transplant drop in circulating graft-donor-reactive CD4 TCRbeta sequences occurred in most of the 8 subjects.

Using immunoSEQ multiplex PCR, the repertoire was profiled, and TCRdb retains in-frame clones only, with some absent. The sample contains tens of thousands of clones, over 80% of which appear only once. A few counts support this clone. Its antigen is not identified. The ends lost 5 bases at V and 5 bases at J; junction bases unmatched: 11. The CDR3 is 15 residues long. The germline CDR1 and CDR2 sequences are MDHEN and SYDVKM. This chain uses TRBV28 with TRBJ2-7; 8 bases are shared with TRBD2. The sequence was obtained from a human patient who received a liver transplant. Some T cells may be transferred from the graft donor. The sample here was CD4+ T cells from blood, taken approximately 3.5 years after liver transplant. CDR3 DNA sequence: TGTGCCAGCAGTCTACCGGGACTAGGACGCCACGAGCAGTACTTC. It yields the protein CASSLPGLGRHEQYF.